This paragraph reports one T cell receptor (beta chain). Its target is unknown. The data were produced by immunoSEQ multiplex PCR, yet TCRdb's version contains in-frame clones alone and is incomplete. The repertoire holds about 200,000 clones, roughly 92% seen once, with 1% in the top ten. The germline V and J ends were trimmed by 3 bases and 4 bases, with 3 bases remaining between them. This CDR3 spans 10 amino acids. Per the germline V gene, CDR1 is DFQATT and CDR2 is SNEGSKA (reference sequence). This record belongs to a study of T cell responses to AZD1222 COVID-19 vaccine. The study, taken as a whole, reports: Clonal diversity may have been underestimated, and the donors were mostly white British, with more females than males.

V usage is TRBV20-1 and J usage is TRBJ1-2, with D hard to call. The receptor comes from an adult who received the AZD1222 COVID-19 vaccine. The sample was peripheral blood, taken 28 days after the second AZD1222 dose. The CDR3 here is CSASTYGYTF. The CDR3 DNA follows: TGCAGTGCTAGTACCTATGGCTACACCTTC.